This T cell receptor beta chain came from a study of blood T cell repertoires in COVID-19. CDR3 length: 14 residues. Germline CDR1 is SEHNR and CDR2 is FQNEAQ (reference sequence). Trimming left V 5 bases short and J 4 bases short, with 14 bases between. Libraries were prepared by immunoSEQ multiplex PCR; TCRdb keeps only in-frame clonotypes and omits some of them. The sample has 30,000 to 40,000 clones, 91% seen once. Input material: peripheral blood. The receptor comes from a woman younger than 45 in a cohort sampled during active COVID-19. The chain links TRBV7-9 to TRBJ1-1; tentatively, D is TRBD1 (6 bases). The CDR3 bases are TGTGCCAGCAGCCTCCGGGACACGCTCACTGAAGCTTTCTTT. Its translation is CASSLRDTLTEAFF.